The next 16 T cell receptor beta chains were all read from a single sample in a study of blood T cell repertoires in COVID-19. Assay: immunoSEQ multiplex PCR; the TCRdb copy retains only in-frame clones and omits some. The data hold about 40,000 clones, with about 85% observed a single time. The source material was peripheral blood. The receptor set was obtained from a human donor in a cohort sampled during active COVID-19.

The chain has TRBV9 and TRBJ2-5; 7 positions agree with TRBD1. The V and J ends lost 2 bases and 4 bases, in that order; junction bases with no gene match: 8. Germline-derived CDR1 and CDR2 are SGDLS and YYNGEE. The CDR3 runs 15 residues. CDR3 residues: CASSVGQGDGETQYF. For the CDR3, the DNA is TGTGCCAGCAGCGTGGGGCAGGGGGATGGAGAGACCCAGTACTTC.

The rearrangement joins TRBV7-2 to TRBJ2-2, with D perhaps TRBD1 (6 bases). Trimming stripped 4 bases from V and 3 bases from J, with 12 bases between. Germline V lookup: CDR1 SGHTA, CDR2 FQGNSA. This CDR3 is 15 amino acids long. The CDR3 is CASSSFDRYTGELFF. CDR3 DNA sequence: TGTGCCAGCAGCTCCTTCGACAGGTACACCGGGGAGCTGTTTTTT.

This clone was found once. The chain uses TRBV14 and TRBJ1-2; weak D call: TRBD1 (6 bases). Per the germline V gene, CDR1 is SGHDN and CDR2 is FVKESK. This CDR3 contains 14 residues. V gave up 5 bases and J gave up 8 bases, with 18 bases separating them. This CDR3 is CASSFRTGLRGYTF. The CDR3 nucleotides read TGTGCCAGCAGCTTTCGCACAGGGTTACGAGGCTACACCTTC.

The chain recombines TRBV24-1 with TRBJ1-1, with D possibly TRBD1 on 6 matching bases. This CDR3 contains 15 residues. Germline CDR1 reads KGHDR; CDR2 reads SFDVKD. V lost 3 bases to trimming and J lost 4 bases, with 14 bases between them. The CDR3 DNA reads as TGTGCCACCAGTGATCGGGGGCCGGGAGGCACTGAAGCTTTCTTT. Translation: CATSDRGPGGTEAFF.

V usage is TRBV6-1 and J usage is TRBJ2-7; 9 bases align to TRBD2. Germline V gene sequence: CDR1 MNHNS, CDR2 SASEGT. V shed 1 base and J 4 bases; nucleotides not matched to a gene: 5. This CDR3 is built from 15 residues. CDR3 in DNA: TGTGCCAGCAGTGAAGGCCAGCGGGGGGCATACGAGCAGTACTTC. Translating gives CASSEGQRGAYEQYF.

The chain recombines TRBV4-1 with TRBJ2-5; 15 bases align to TRBD2. Germline loops: CDR1 MGHRA, CDR2 YSYEKL. The CDR3 is 16 residues long. V trimming: 5 bases; J trimming: 5 bases; junction bases outside the gene matches: 6. CDR3 sequence (DNA): TGCGCCAGCAGCTTAGGACTAGCGGGGGGGCCTGAGACCCAGTACTTC. Protein product: CASSLGLAGGPETQYF.

The rearrangement uses TRBV4-1 and TRBJ2-1; TRBD1 aligns across 9 bases. The CDR3 runs to 16 residues. The junction had 1 base not matched to a gene; V was cut back by 0 bases and J by 1 base. Germline CDR1 reads MGHRA; CDR2 reads YSYEKL. CDR3 loop: CASSQDGTGSYNEQFF. The CDR3 coding sequence is TGCGCCAGCAGCCAAGATGGGACAGGGTCCTACAATGAGCAGTTCTTC.

The chain combines TRBV7-2 with TRBJ2-7; D is perhaps TRBD1 (6 bases). The V and J ends lost 5 bases and 2 bases respectively, with 13 bases between them. The CDR3 sequence is 14 residues long. Germline CDR1 reads SGHTA; CDR2 reads FQGNSA. CDR3: CASSPRDITYEQYF. The CDR3, as DNA: TGTGCCAGCAGCCCCCGGGACATTACCTACGAGCAGTACTTC.

By share, this clone counts as medium-sized (0.01 to 0.1%). The chain carries TRBV6-1 and TRBJ1-5; D unclear. This CDR3 has 15 amino acids. The V end was cut by 3 bases, the J end by 6 bases, with 15 bases between. The germline gives CDR1 MNHNS, CDR2 SASEGT. The DNA for the CDR3 is TGTGCCAGCAGTGACATCTGGGGAGACGGTCAGCCCCAGCATTTT. This encodes CASSDIWGDGQPQHF.

The J gene is TRBJ1-1, the V gene TRBV6-6, with a weak D call TRBD1 (5 bases). Germline CDR1 and CDR2: MNHNY and SVGAGI (reference sequence). The CDR3 has 15 residues. V lost 7 bases and J lost 5, with 20 bases in between. DNA for the CDR3: TGTGCCAGCACCTTAGTAGGAGGTGGGGGGACTGAAGCTTTCTTT. This translates into CASTLVGGGGTEAFF.

The V and J genes are TRBV5-1 and TRBJ2-2, with 7 bases fitting TRBD1. This CDR3 has 17 residues. With V trimmed by 4 bases and J by 1 base, 10 bases remained unmatched. From germline, CDR1 is SGHRS and CDR2 YFSETQ. The CDR3 nucleotides read TGCGCCAGCAGCCAAAGAGCGGCAGGGGGGAACACCGGGGAGCTGTTTTTT. Encoded protein: CASSQRAAGGNTGELFF.

This clone was seen a single time. As DNA, the CDR3 is TGTGCCAGCAGCCAAGTTCAGCTAGCGGGGGGCCCCCTCACCTTTGCCAAAAACATTCAGTACTTC. Translated, it gives CASSQVQLAGGPLTFAKNIQYF. The genes are TRBV3-1 (or the pseudogene TRBV3-2) and TRBJ2-4; 11 nucleotides line up with TRBD2. The CDR3 is 22 residues long. The V gene's germline CDR1 is LGHDT and CDR2 YNNKEL (reference sequence). Trimming took 1 base from V and 1 from J; bases not matched to a gene: 18.

The CDR3 here is CASSHPGGSYEQYF. CDR3 DNA: TGTGCCAGCAGCCACCCGGGGGGCTCCTACGAGCAGTACTTC. J is TRBJ2-7 and V is TRBV3-1 (or the pseudogene TRBV3-2); 7 bases map to TRBD2. The germline CDR1 and CDR2 sequences are LGHDT and YNNKEL (reference sequence). The CDR3 spans 14 residues. The V gene end was trimmed by 3 bases and the J gene end by 0 bases; junction bases not matched to a gene: 2.

The chain is built from TRBV18 and TRBJ1-2; a possible D gene is TRBD1 (6 bases). The V gene lost 3 bases and the J gene lost 8 bases, with 13 bases spanning the gap. The CDR3 consists of 13 residues. CDR1 KGHSH and CDR2 LQKENI come from the germline V gene. CDR3 nucleotide sequence: TGTGCCAGCTCACCCCGAGGGGGACGAGGCTACACCTTC. This encodes CASSPRGGRGYTF.

The chain is built from TRBV19 and TRBJ1-2, with D possibly TRBD1 on 6 matching bases. The CDR3 consists of 14 residues. The V gene's germline CDR1 is LNHDA and CDR2 SQIVND (reference sequence). The V gene lost 4 bases and the J gene lost 4 bases, with 13 bases spanning the gap. CDR3 nucleotide sequence: TGTGCCAGTAGTAGCACCGGACAGTCCTATGGCTACACCTTC. This codes for CASSSTGQSYGYTF. The full variable domain, in which reference TRBV19 and TRBJ1-2 provide the parts outside the CDR3, is DGGITQSPKYLFRKEGQNVTLSCEQNLNHDAMYWYRQDPGQGLRLIYYSQIVNDFQKGDIAEGYSVSREKKESFPLTVTSAQKNPTAFYLCASSSTGQSYGYTFGSGTRLTVV.

The genes are TRBV5-6 and TRBJ1-6, with 7 bases aligning to TRBD1. After removal of 2 bases from V and 8 bases from J, the junction contained 4 bases not matched to a gene. The CDR3 consists of 14 residues. From germline, CDR1 is SGHDT and CDR2 YYEEEE. The CDR3 here is CASSLQGTHSPLHF. The CDR3 DNA reads as TGTGCCAGCAGCTTACAGGGGACCCATTCACCCCTCCACTTT.